These T cell receptor beta chains were read from a single sample in a study of OX40 agonist ivuxolimab in advanced cancers. This table comes from immunoSEQ multiplex PCR, and its TCRdb copy is limited to in-frame clones, with some not included. In the table there are 15,000 to 20,000 clones, about 85% of which are singletons. The specimen was CD4+ or CD8+ T cells sorted from blood, collected in a trial of the OX40 agonist ivuxolimab. These receptors all stem from an adult with an advanced solid tumor such as melanoma, head and neck, liver or kidney cancer. The conserved cysteine and the conserved F or W are not part of the CDR3 here. Fields, in order: J gene, V gene, CDR3 protein.

TRBJ2-1 | TRBV29-1 | SVGLADYNEQF
TRBJ2-7 | TRBV5-4 | ASSSTGEQY
TRBJ2-7 | TRBV28 | ASTIGGTVPIEQY
TRBJ1-3 | TRBV9 | ASSVAGQTGNTIY
TRBJ1-5 | TRBV28 | ASSSGDGYQPQH
TRBJ2-7 | TRBV28 | ASTSLVSGQSYEQY
TRBJ2-1 | TRBV19 | ASSISNEQF
TRBJ2-1 | TRBV7-9 | ASSLEVHNEQF
TRBJ1-6 | TRBV7-9 | ASSSRGTLH
TRBJ2-1 | TRBV7-2 | ASNRLAGNYNEQF
TRBJ2-1 | TRBV7-6 | ASSLMGLAGREGQF
TRBJ1-1 | TRBV28 | AVRRVTGTEAF
TRBJ2-7 | TRBV11-3 | ASSPYGVHEQY
TRBJ2-5 | TRBV9 | ASSYPGRGEETQY
TRBJ2-5 | TRBV19 | ASSIAGERGSQETQY
TRBJ2-3 | TRBV27 | ASSLAHQLVTQY
TRBJ1-4 | TRBV9 | ASSPGRGSEKLF
TRBJ2-1 | TRBV11-3 | ASSLALTSGTNNEQF
TRBJ2-7 | TRBV28 | ASRPDRDYEQY
TRBJ2-4 | TRBV9 | ASSRSNIQY
TRBJ2-1 | TRBV5-1 | ASSFGTSGSDEQF
TRBJ1-1 | TRBV27 | ASSLYGREAF
TRBJ1-1 | TRBV9 | ASSPDTNTEAF
TRBJ2-5 | TRBV29-1 | SVRPPQETQY
TRBJ2-3 | TRBV28 | ASSLVADRPPEDTQY
TRBJ1-3 | TRBV6-1 | ASSPLDSGNTIY
TRBJ2-2 | TRBV28 | ASRIAGGTGELF
TRBJ2-7 | TRBV29-1 | SVEGVRYIDEQY
TRBJ1-1 | TRBV25-1 | ASSETYGTEAF
NA | TRBV4-3 | ASSQDLASGIHEQY
TRBJ1-4 | TRBV27 | ASSLIGEKLF
TRBJ1-5 | TRBV4-1 | ASSEAWAGNQPQH
TRBJ2-7 | TRBV30 | ACPSDGGVDEQY
TRBJ2-5 | TRBV11-2 | ASSLGTSGLYQETQY
TRBJ2-5 | TRBV2 | ASIGLAGGETQY
TRBJ2-1 | TRBV6-6 | ASRNTSGIPHEQF